This TCR beta chain was obtained from a study of regulatory T cells in long-lasting Graves disease. General study findings and limits: The small sample size may have reduced accuracy. A greater number of public clonotypes (about 2,900) was shared by persistent patients than by new patients (about 960).

The CDR3 is 15 residues long. Germline CDR1 is LGHDT and CDR2 is YNNKEL (reference sequence). The junction had 11 bases not matched to a gene; V was cut back by 6 bases and J by 8 bases. Regarding this clonotype: Its antigen is not identified.

Time point given: persistent/refractory GD, antithyroid drugs over 5 years with positive TRAb. Scientists built the TCR library using RNA that was extracted from PBMCs. As a group, patients came from one endocrinology department in Xi'an, China. Arm-PCR of CDR3 regions and iRepertoire HTBI primers were the basis on which TCR beta libraries were built. TCRdb re-called the multiplex PCR reads with MiXCR, one entry per CDR3 protein. The table records roughly 450,000 distinct CDR3 sequences, around a quarter of them present only once. The sample here was peripheral blood mononuclear cells (PBMCs), taken when the disease was refractory, from a patient treated with antithyroid drugs. The receptor was isolated from a female donor with Graves disease. The chain carries TRBV3-1 and TRBJ2-1; TRBD1 matches at 9 bases. The CDR3 DNA follows: TGTGCCAGCAGAGACAGGGGGAACGGTGGCTATGAGCAGTTCTTC. This sequence encodes CASRDRGNGGYEQFF.